The TCR beta chain under discussion was sequenced for a study of T cell responses to AZD1222 COVID-19 vaccine. With V trimmed by 5 bases and J by 2 bases, 18 bases remained unmatched. The CDR3 runs 19 residues. Germline values: CDR1 MDHEN, CDR2 SYDVKM. Only a few counts were recorded for this clone. The protocol was immunoSEQ multiplex PCR, while the TCRdb copy is restricted to in-frame clones and leaves out a portion. The sample includes under 70,000 clones, about four fifths seen only once; the top ten take over 20%. This sequence joins TRBV28 and TRBJ1-5; TRBD1 matches 7 bases. The receptor's source is an adult in good health. Source: peripheral blood, taken on day 0 of MenACWY control vaccination. DNA of the CDR3: TGTGCCAGCAGTCTCGACAGGGTAGGGCTTAGGGAGGGCAATCAGCCCCAGCATTTT. It encodes CASSLDRVGLREGNQPQHF.